This record concerns one TCR beta chain sequence. Antigen specificity is unknown. Trimming left V 2 bases short and J 5 bases short, with 16 bases between. Germline lookup yields CDR1 MNHEY and CDR2 SVGAGI. This CDR3 spans 15 amino acids. Sequencing used immunoSEQ multiplex PCR; TCRdb keeps in-frame clones, though not all of them. Of some 170,000 clones in the sample, 80% to 90% are singletons; the top ten hold roughly 1.4%. The data were obtained in a study of cytomegalovirus exposure and HLA in healthy donors. Study results and caveats: The authors confirmed in vitro that three CMV-associated chains were specific for CMV antigens.

This clonotype was sampled from a woman aged 25 to 45 in good health and CMV-seronegative. This chain connects TRBV6-5 to TRBJ2-7; D is uncertain. Sequenced sample: PBMCs. Here the CDR3 DNA reads TGTGCCAGCAGTTACCGACCGACTTACCTCGACGAGCAGTACTTC. Encoded protein: CASSYRPTYLDEQYF.